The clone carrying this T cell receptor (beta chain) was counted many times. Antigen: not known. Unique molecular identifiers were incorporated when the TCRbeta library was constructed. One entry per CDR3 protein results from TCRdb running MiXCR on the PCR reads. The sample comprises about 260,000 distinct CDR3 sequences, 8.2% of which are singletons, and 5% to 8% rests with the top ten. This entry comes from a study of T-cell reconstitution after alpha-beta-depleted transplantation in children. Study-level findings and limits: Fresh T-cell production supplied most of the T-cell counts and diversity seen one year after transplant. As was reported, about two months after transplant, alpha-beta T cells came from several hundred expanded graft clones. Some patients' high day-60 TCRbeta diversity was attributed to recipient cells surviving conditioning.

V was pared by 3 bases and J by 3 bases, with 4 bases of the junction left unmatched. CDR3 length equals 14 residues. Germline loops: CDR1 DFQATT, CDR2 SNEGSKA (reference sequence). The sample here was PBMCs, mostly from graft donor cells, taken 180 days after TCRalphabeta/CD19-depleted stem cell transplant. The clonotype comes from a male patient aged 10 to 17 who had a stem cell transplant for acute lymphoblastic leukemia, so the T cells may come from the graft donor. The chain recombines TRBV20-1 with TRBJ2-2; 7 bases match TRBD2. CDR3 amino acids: CSARAAGDTGELFF. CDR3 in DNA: TGCAGTGCTAGGGCGGCGGGAGACACCGGGGAGCTGTTTTTT.